This T cell receptor beta chain was identified during a study of cytomegalovirus exposure and HLA in healthy donors. Study outcomes and limitations: As a later analysis showed, several of the most significant clusters appeared to be linked to common viral pathogens. Among TCR beta chains of equal frequency, HLA-associated ones were more clonally expanded in a later analysis.

In regard to this clone: No antigen is known for it.

PCR primers comprised 60 Vbeta and 13 Jbeta primers. Profiling relied on immunoSEQ multiplex PCR, and the TCRdb table lists in-frame clones only, not all of them. Found here are some 180,000 clones; the top ten clones hold 6.5%. Germline V gene sequence: CDR1 MNHEY, CDR2 SVGAGI. The V gene end was trimmed by 5 bases and the J gene end by 2 bases; junction bases not matched to a gene: 6. The CDR3 loop spans 15 amino acids. The source material was PBMCs. This TCR was sampled from a man under 40 in good health and CMV-seronegative. V and J are TRBV6-5 and TRBJ1-3; 7 bases align to TRBD1. CDR3 bases: TGTGCCAGCAGTCTTACAGGGGCGCCTGGAAACACCATATATTTT. Translated, it gives CASSLTGAPGNTIYF.